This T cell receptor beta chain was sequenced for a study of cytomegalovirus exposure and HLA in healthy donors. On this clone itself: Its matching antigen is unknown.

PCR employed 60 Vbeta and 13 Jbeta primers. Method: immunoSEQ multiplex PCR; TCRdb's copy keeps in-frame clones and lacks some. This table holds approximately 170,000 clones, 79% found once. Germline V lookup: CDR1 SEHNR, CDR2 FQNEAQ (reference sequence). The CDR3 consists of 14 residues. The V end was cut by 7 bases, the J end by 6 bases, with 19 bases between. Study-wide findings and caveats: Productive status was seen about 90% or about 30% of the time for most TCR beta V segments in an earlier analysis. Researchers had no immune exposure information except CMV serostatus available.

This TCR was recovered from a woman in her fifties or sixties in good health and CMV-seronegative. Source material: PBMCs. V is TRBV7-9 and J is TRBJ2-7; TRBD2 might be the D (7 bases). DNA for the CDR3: TGTGCCAGCACCCCAAGGGGGGGGGTCCGCGAGCAGTACTTC. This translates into CASTPRGGVREQYF.